The 32 T cell receptor beta chains listed next were all sequenced from one sample in a study of blood T cell repertoires in COVID-19. Generated by immunoSEQ multiplex PCR, the TCRdb table keeps only in-frame clones and is missing some. Among about 63,000 clones, 83% were seen once, and the ten largest hold approximately 6%. Input material: peripheral blood. Receptor source: a human donor in a cohort sampled during active COVID-19.

The chain links TRBV5-1 to TRBJ2-7; 7 bases align to TRBD1. The V gene's germline CDR1 is SGHRS and CDR2 YFSETQ. V shed 2 bases, J shed 3 bases, and the junction held 14 bases outside the gene matches. This CDR3 spans 17 amino acids. This CDR3 is CASSFWRRQGLFYEQYF. The DNA for the CDR3 is TGCGCCAGCAGCTTTTGGCGTAGACAGGGTCTTTTCTACGAGCAGTACTTC.

This clone was counted once. The CDR3 reads CASSPVMNTEAFF. Written as DNA, the CDR3 is TGTGCCAGCTCACCAGTCATGAACACTGAAGCTTTCTTT. This chain connects TRBV18 to TRBJ1-1; D unresolved. Deletions cut 2 bases from V and 0 bases from J, with 4 bases between. Per germline, CDR1 KGHSH and CDR2 LQKENI. CDR3 size: 13 residues.

This clone was detected once. This chain uses TRBV11-3 with TRBJ1-3; D is undetermined. The length of the CDR3 is 15 residues. The V end was cut by 5 bases, the J end by 0 bases, with 11 bases between. In germline, CDR1 is SGHNT, CDR2 YENEEA. As DNA, the CDR3 is TGTGCCAGCAGCCCAGCCGGGAGCTCTGGAAACACCATATATTTT. Translating gives CASSPAGSSGNTIYF.

The genes are TRBV5-1 and TRBJ2-5; 8 nucleotides align to TRBD2. The CDR3 totals 15 residues. The V gene end was trimmed by 0 bases and the J gene end by 4 bases; junction bases not matched to a gene: 5. Germline loops: CDR1 SGHRS, CDR2 YFSETQ. As DNA, the CDR3 is TGCGCCAGCAGCTTGGACGGGACTAGGGGAGAGACCCAGTACTTC. It translates to CASSLDGTRGETQYF.

The chain recombines TRBV18 with TRBJ2-6; D is unresolved. Germline CDR1 KGHSH, CDR2 LQKENI. The CDR3 is 18 residues long. Trimming took 1 base from V and 0 from J, leaving 13 bases between them. The CDR3 DNA reads as TGTGCCAGCTCACCACGACAAGTAACACACTCTGGGGCCAACGTCCTGACTTTC. Its protein product is CASSPRQVTHSGANVLTF.

In its sample, this clone was seen a few times. This CDR3 reads CASSVVVGQGPSTQYF. Here the CDR3 DNA reads TGTGCCAGCAGCGTAGTAGTGGGACAGGGGCCGTCTACGCAGTATTTT. The chain links TRBV9 to TRBJ2-3, with 10 bases lining up with TRBD1. The germline V gene has CDR1 SGDLS and CDR2 YYNGEE. This CDR3 contains 16 residues. After removal of 0 bases from V and 8 bases from J, the junction contained 9 bases not matched to a gene. The full variable domain, completed using reference TRBV9 and TRBJ2-3, is DSGVTQTPKHLITATGQRVTLRCSPRSGDLSVYWYQQSLDQGLQFLIQYYNGEERAKGNILERFSAQQFPDLHSELNLSSLELGDSALYFCASSVVVGQGPSTQYFGPGTRLTVL.

This chain joins TRBV6-5 and TRBJ1-3; the D gene is possibly TRBD1 (6 bases). The CDR3 has 14 amino acids. Trimming stripped 7 bases from V and 2 bases from J, with 12 bases between. Germline V gene sequence: CDR1 MNHEY, CDR2 SVGAGI. The CDR3 is CASNGGGPGNTIYF. DNA of the CDR3: TGTGCCAGCAATGGGGGGGGGCCTGGAAACACCATATATTTT.

This clone has only a few counts. The chain has TRBV29-1 and TRBJ1-1, with D perhaps matching TRBD1 (5 bases). V was trimmed by 3 bases and J by 4 bases, leaving 12 bases between them. Germline V lookup: CDR1 SQVTM, CDR2 ANQGSEA. The CDR3 runs 13 residues. The CDR3: CSVEGLTGTEAFF. In DNA, the CDR3 is TGCAGCGTTGAGGGTTTAACAGGCACTGAAGCTTTCTTT.

V gene TRBV19 combines with J gene TRBJ2-5, with TRBD2 identical over 7 bases. Germline values: CDR1 LNHDA, CDR2 SQIVND (reference sequence). The CDR3 sequence is 14 residues long. J was trimmed by 4 bases and V by 6 bases; bases with no gene match: 8. The CDR3 reads CASSLAETGETQYF. The CDR3 bases are TGTGCCAGTAGCCTAGCGGAGACCGGAGAGACCCAGTACTTC.

The chain recombines TRBV7-8 with TRBJ1-5; 7 nucleotides match TRBD1. Germline V lookup: CDR1 SGHVS, CDR2 FQNEAQ. Trimming at V came to 3 bases and at J to 0 bases, leaving 5 bases not matched to a gene. The CDR3 has 16 amino acids. The CDR3, as DNA: TGTGCCAGCAGCTTGGGACAGTCATATAGCAATCAGCCCCAGCATTTT. It specifies CASSLGQSYSNQPQHF.

The rearrangement links TRBV4-2 to TRBJ2-3, with 14 bases identical to TRBD2. Germline V gives CDR1 LGHNA, CDR2 YNFKEQ. This CDR3 has 18 residues. V was pared by 4 bases and J by 4 bases, with 10 bases of the junction left unmatched. CDR3 DNA: TGTGCCAGCAGCCTACGGACTAGCGGGGGGCGAAGCGCAGATACGCAGTATTTT. This sequence encodes CASSLRTSGGRSADTQYF.

The chain combines TRBV27 with TRBJ2-1, with D tentatively TRBD2 (6 bases). The germline V and J ends were trimmed by 1 base and 5 bases, with 12 bases remaining between them. Germline CDR1 reads MNHEY; CDR2 reads SMNVEV (reference sequence). The CDR3 contains 15 residues. The CDR3 region has the DNA TGTGCCAGCAGTTTATGGGGGACTTCCAACAATGAGCAGTTCTTC. This encodes CASSLWGTSNNEQFF.

This clone was seen just once. The rearrangement links TRBV7-9 to TRBJ2-1; 13 nucleotides match TRBD2. Germline loops: CDR1 SEHNR, CDR2 FQNEAQ (reference sequence). V was clipped by 5 bases and J by 12 bases; unmatched bases: 10. The CDR3 loop spans 15 amino acids. The CDR3 DNA reads as TGTGCCAGCAGCCCCGGACTAGCGGGAGACCACGGGCAGTTCTTC. It translates to CASSPGLAGDHGQFF.

The rearrangement joins TRBV13 to TRBJ1-2; weak D call: TRBD1 (5 bases). Germline loops: CDR1 PRHDT, CDR2 FYEKMQ (reference sequence). Trimming removed 4 bases from V and 6 bases from J, with 12 bases in between. CDR3 size: 13 residues. CDR3 DNA: TGTGCCAGCAGCTCAACAGGTGGGAATGGCTACACCTTC. The encoded protein is CASSSTGGNGYTF.

V usage is TRBV6-4 and J usage is TRBJ1-4, with TRBD1 identical over 8 bases. Looked up from germline, CDR1 is MRHNA and CDR2 is SNTAGT. The V segment lost 3 bases and the J segment 5 bases; nucleotides outside the gene matches: 8. This CDR3 region has 16 residues. CDR3: CASSDPPDRENEKLFF. DNA of the CDR3: TGTGCCAGCAGTGATCCCCCGGACAGGGAAAATGAAAAACTGTTTTTT.

This chain links TRBV7-8 with TRBJ2-3; 9 positions agree with TRBD2. The CDR3 runs 15 residues. With 1 base clipped from V and 7 bases from J, the junction kept 6 bases outside the gene matches. From germline, CDR1 is SGHVS and CDR2 FQNEAQ. In nucleotides, the CDR3 is TGTGCCAGCAGCTTAGGCGGGGGGGGAGTTAATACGCAGTATTTT. This sequence encodes CASSLGGGGVNTQYF. The full variable domain, with the rest looked up from reference TRBV7-8 and TRBJ2-3, is GAGVSQSPRYKVAKRGQDVALRCDPISGHVSLFWYQQALGQGPEFLTYFQNEAQLDKSGLPSDRFFAERPEGSVSTLKIQRTQQEDSAVYLCASSLGGGGVNTQYFGPGTRLTVL.

The CDR3 loop is CASTRNTVNTEAFF. CDR3 coding DNA: TGTGCCAGCACCAGGAACACTGTGAACACTGAAGCTTTCTTT. The chain carries TRBV6-5 and TRBJ1-1, with D hard to call. The length of the CDR3 is 14 residues. Germline V lookup: CDR1 MNHEY, CDR2 SVGAGI. Trimming took 7 bases from V and 0 from J, leaving 12 bases between them.

V and J are TRBV7-9 and TRBJ1-4; D is ambiguous. V was pared by 5 bases and J by 0 bases, with 7 bases between. The CDR3 sequence is 14 residues long. Germline CDR1 SEHNR, CDR2 FQNEAQ (reference sequence). The CDR3 DNA follows: TGTGCCAGCAGCCGAGCTGCAACTAATGAAAAACTGTTTTTT. Protein: CASSRAATNEKLFF.

V usage is TRBV5-1 and J usage is TRBJ2-3, with 11 bases that match TRBD2. Unmatched junction bases numbered 2, after V lost 2 bases and J lost 0 bases. CDR1 and CDR2 from the germline V gene are SGHRS and YFSETQ. This CDR3 is built from 16 residues. The CDR3 region is CASSFWTSGSTDTQYF. Here the CDR3 DNA reads TGCGCCAGCAGCTTCTGGACTAGCGGGAGCACAGATACGCAGTATTTT.

The V and J genes are TRBV27 and TRBJ1-3; 9 bases fit TRBD1. Germline-derived CDR1 and CDR2 are MNHEY and SMNVEV (reference sequence). The CDR3 is made up of 16 amino acids. The V gene end was trimmed by 2 bases and the J gene end by 4 bases; junction bases not matched to a gene: 6. CDR3 in amino acids: CASSLRGQGLGNTIYF. Here the CDR3 DNA reads TGTGCCAGCAGTTTACGAGGACAGGGGTTAGGAAACACCATATATTTT.

This clone was detected once. The chain is built from TRBV5-4 and TRBJ2-5, with a possible D match to TRBD1 (6 bases). Germline V gene data show CDR1 as SGHNT and CDR2 as YYREEE (reference sequence). The CDR3 runs to 16 residues. V lost 4 bases and J 1 base, leaving 17 bases between the germline ends. The chain's CDR3 is CASSQAQGFGQETQYF. As DNA, the CDR3 is TGTGCCAGCAGCCAAGCTCAGGGGTTTGGCCAAGAGACCCAGTACTTC.

V and J are TRBV29-1 and TRBJ2-7; 9 bases fit TRBD2. J gave up 2 bases and V 6 bases, and 8 bases lay outside the gene matches. Per germline, CDR1 SQVTM and CDR2 ANQGSEA. CDR3 length equals 14 residues. The CDR3 region has the DNA TGCAGCGTGAGAAGCGGGAGGCCGCCCTACGAGCAGTACTTC. This translates into CSVRSGRPPYEQYF.

V and J are TRBV7-6 and TRBJ2-7; 9 bases are shared with TRBD2. CDR3 length: 15 residues. CDR1 and CDR2 (germline): SGHVS, FNYEAQ. V lost 1 base, J lost 4 bases, and 5 bases stayed unmatched. The CDR3 loop is CASSLESGRIYEQYF. CDR3 coding DNA: TGTGCCAGCAGCTTAGAAAGCGGGAGGATTTACGAGCAGTACTTC.

This chain joins TRBV18 and TRBJ1-1, with TRBD1 matching over 7 bases. Germline CDR1 is KGHSH and CDR2 is LQKENI. V lost 3 bases and J lost 4; bases outside the gene matches: 2. The CDR3 has 13 residues. The CDR3, as DNA: TGTGCCAGCTCACCGACAGGGATCACTGAAGCTTTCTTT. It yields the protein CASSPTGITEAFF. Full variable domain (remainder filled in from reference TRBV18 and TRBJ1-1): NAGVMQNPRHLVRRRGQEARLRCSPMKGHSHVYWYRQLPEEGLKFMVYLQKENIIDESGMPKERFSAEFPKEGPSILRIQQVVRGDSAAYFCASSPTGITEAFFGQGTRLTVV.

Only one count was recorded for this clone. The chain has TRBV10-3 and TRBJ2-1, with TRBD1 matching 9 bases. The junction had 7 bases not matched to a gene; V was cut back by 6 bases and J by 4 bases. Germline V gene data show CDR1 as ENHRY and CDR2 as SYGVKD. The CDR3 runs 15 residues. The CDR3 sequence is CAIREDRGAYNEQFF. The CDR3 nucleotides read TGTGCCATCAGAGAGGACAGGGGCGCATACAATGAGCAGTTCTTC.

The chain joins TRBV5-1 to TRBJ1-6; 7 bases match TRBD1. The CDR3 extends over 15 amino acids. V was pared by 3 bases and J by 6 bases, with 6 bases of the junction left unmatched. Germline V gene lookup returns CDR1 SGHRS and CDR2 YFSETQ. The CDR3 protein is CASSSEGQFNSPLHF. CDR3 DNA: TGCGCCAGCAGCTCGGAGGGACAGTTTAATTCACCCCTCCACTTT.

This chain joins TRBV6-5 and TRBJ1-1, with 10 bases matching TRBD1. This CDR3 has 15 residues. V lost 0 bases, J lost 4 bases, and 2 bases stayed unmatched. Germline V gene lookup returns CDR1 MNHEY and CDR2 SVGAGI. The CDR3 spells CASSYSTGGFTEAFF. The DNA of the CDR3 is TGTGCCAGCAGTTACTCGACAGGGGGCTTCACTGAAGCTTTCTTT.

The chain carries TRBV19 and TRBJ2-5; 10 bases agree with TRBD1. Per the germline V gene, CDR1 is LNHDA and CDR2 is SQIVND (reference sequence). With V trimmed by 7 bases and J by 4 bases, 9 bases remained unmatched. The length of the CDR3 is 15 residues. The CDR3 spells CASKKGGTGVETQYF. The CDR3 nucleotides read TGTGCCAGTAAGAAAGGAGGGACAGGGGTAGAGACCCAGTACTTC.

The chain employs TRBV5-1 and TRBJ2-5, with D possibly matching TRBD1 (7 bases). Trimming cost V 4 bases and J 5 bases, with 18 bases left between them. This CDR3 comprises 15 residues. The germline V gene encodes CDR1 SGHRS and CDR2 YFSETQ. CDR3 sequence reads: CASSLGQGGVETQYF. CDR3 sequence (DNA): TGCGCCAGCAGCCTGGGTCAGGGGGGTGTCGAGACCCAGTACTTC.

The chain joins TRBV13 to TRBJ2-1; 10 nucleotides align to TRBD2. J lost 7 bases, V lost 5 bases, and 11 bases had no gene match. This CDR3 is 16 amino acids long. Germline V gene lookup returns CDR1 PRHDT and CDR2 FYEKMQ (reference sequence). The CDR3 sequence is CASSPGLLAGQNEQFF. CDR3 DNA sequence: TGTGCCAGCAGCCCAGGGCTACTAGCGGGACAAAATGAGCAGTTCTTC. The full variable domain, rest sourced from reference TRBV13 and TRBJ2-1, is AAGVIQSPRHLIKEKRETATLKCYPIPRHDTVYWYQQGPGQDPQFLISFYEKMQSDKGSIPDRFSAQQFSDYHSELNMSSLELGDSALYFCASSPGLLAGQNEQFFGPGTRLTVL.

This CDR3 reads CASSLGGVIDGYEQYF. Written as DNA, the CDR3 is TGTGCCAGCAGCCTAGGCGGGGTTATCGATGGCTACGAGCAGTACTTC. J is TRBJ2-7 and V is TRBV2, with D possibly TRBD2 on 6 matching bases. The CDR3 has 16 residues. The germline V gene encodes CDR1 SNHLY and CDR2 FYNNEI. With 6 bases removed from V and 3 bases from J, the gap between germline ends came to 21 bases. The whole variable domain, filled in from reference TRBV2 and TRBJ2-7, reads EPEVTQTPSHQVTQMGQEVILRCVPISNHLYFYWYRQILGQKVEFLVSFYNNEISEKSEIFDDQFSVERPDGSNFTLKIRSTKLEDSAMYFCASSLGGVIDGYEQYFGPGTRLTVT.

This chain joins TRBV28 and TRBJ2-5; D might be TRBD2 (5 bases). The CDR3 is 12 amino acids. Germline lookup yields CDR1 MDHEN and CDR2 SYDVKM. Trimming took off 5 bases at V and 4 bases at J, with 8 bases between the two ends. The CDR3 loop is CASSPSRETQYF. CDR3 DNA sequence: TGTGCCAGCAGTCCTAGCAGAGAGACCCAGTACTTC.